This T cell receptor (beta chain) emerged from a study of control samples from healthy donors and cancer patients. The table came from immunoSEQ multiplex PCR; TCRdb's copy has only in-frame clones and leaves some out. The table for this sample gives 150,000 to 200,000 clones. Germline V gene lookup returns CDR1 MDHEN and CDR2 SYDVKM. The CDR3 contains 14 residues. V dropped 5 bases and J dropped 2; count of bases not matched to a gene: 5. Specimen: blood. The sequence derives from a woman aged 25 to 45 in good health. The genes are TRBV28 and TRBJ1-2; 7 bases are shared with TRBD1. The CDR3 loop is CASSPGQRNYGYTF. The CDR3 DNA is TGTGCCAGCAGTCCGGGACAGAGAAACTATGGCTACACCTTC.